A selection of T cell receptor beta chains follows, all from one sample in a study of blood T cell repertoires in COVID-19. Only in-frame clones appear in the TCRdb table, and some are missing; sequencing was by immunoSEQ multiplex PCR. The sample carries hundreds of thousands of clones, 89% recorded once. Sequencing was carried out using PBMCs or T cells enriched from blood (not recorded which). All receptors derive from a woman in her 30s with acute COVID-19. CDR3s include the opening cysteine and the closing phenylalanine or tryptophan. The D gene is left open where the match is weak. Clone size appears in some rows only: once, few, many, or a class for an expanded clone.

cdr3_length	d_call	clone_size	v_call	j_call	cdr3_aa	cdr3_nt
16	TRBD1	NA	TRBV7-2	TRBJ1-6	CASSYDGQALNSPLHF	TGTGCCAGCAGCTACGACGGACAGGCCCTCAATTCACCCCTCCACTTT
14	NA	NA	TRBV3-1/TRBV3-2	TRBJ2-4	CASSQGTGDDIQYF	TGTGCCAGCAGCCAAGGAACGGGGGATGACATTCAGTACTTC
17	TRBD2	NA	TRBV5-1	TRBJ2-1	CASSLVLAGGNSNEQFF	TGCGCCAGCAGCTTGGTACTAGCGGGGGGAAACTCCAATGAGCAGTTCTTC
14	NA	NA	TRBV29-1	TRBJ1-1	CSVIEAGLGTEAFF	TGCAGCGTGATCGAGGCGGGTTTAGGCACTGAAGCTTTCTTT
12	NA	NA	TRBV30	TRBJ1-3	CAWSVLRGYIYF	TGTGCCTGGAGTGTACTCAGGGGTTACATATATTTT
16	TRBD2	NA	TRBV5-1	TRBJ2-3	CASSDTPGPGGDTQYF	TGCGCCAGCAGCGATACTCCGGGACCGGGAGGGGATACGCAGTATTTT
16	NA	NA	TRBV9	TRBJ1-2	CASSVPEAGVNYGYTF	TGTGCCAGCAGCGTACCGGAGGCAGGCGTTAACTATGGCTACACCTTC
15	TRBD1	NA	TRBV13	TRBJ1-4	CASSLTEGAREKLFF	TGTGCCAGCAGCTTAACCGAGGGGGCGAGGGAAAAACTGTTTTTT
14	TRBD1	NA	TRBV5-1	TRBJ1-4	CASRGGQGREKLFF	TGCGCCAGCAGGGGAGGACAGGGTCGTGAAAAACTGTTTTTT
15	TRBD2	NA	TRBV7-2	TRBJ2-7	CASSARLAGGDEQYF	TGTGCCAGCAGCGCGCGACTAGCGGGGGGAGACGAGCAGTACTTC
16	TRBD2	NA	TRBV5-3	TRBJ2-2	CARSRLAGGNTGELFF	TGTGCCAGAAGCAGACTAGCGGGGGGAAACACCGGGGAGCTGTTTTTT
14	NA	NA	TRBV18	TRBJ1-1	CASSPGGGDTEAFF	TGTGCCAGCTCACCAGGGGGCGGTGACACTGAAGCTTTCTTT
17	TRBD1	NA	TRBV4-1	TRBJ2-1	CASSQDPGQGAFNEQFF	TGCGCCAGCAGCCAAGACCCGGGACAGGGGGCGTTCAATGAGCAGTTCTTC
14	NA	NA	TRBV7-2	TRBJ2-1	CASSRKAGPNEQFF	TGTGCCAGCAGCCGGAAGGCAGGGCCCAATGAGCAGTTCTTC
14	NA	once	TRBV19	TRBJ1-5	CASSGRSGNQPQHF	TGTGCCAGTAGTGGAAGAAGCGGGAACCAGCCCCAGCATTTT
13	TRBD1	NA	TRBV25-1	TRBJ1-2	CASHNDRGKGYTF	TGTGCCAGTCACAACGACAGGGGCAAAGGCTACACCTTC
16	NA	NA	TRBV5-4	TRBJ1-6	CASSRTGFGYTSPLHF	TGTGCCAGCAGCAGAACGGGGTTTGGGTATACTTCACCCCTCCACTTT
16	NA	NA	TRBV25-1	TRBJ2-1	CASIGGATTPYNEQFF	TGTGCCAGCATCGGGGGAGCAACGACTCCCTACAATGAGCAGTTCTTC
18	TRBD1	NA	TRBV28	TRBJ1-5	CASSLFSFDRGLNQPQHF	TGTGCCAGCAGTTTATTCTCCTTCGACAGGGGGCTCAATCAGCCCCAGCATTTT
14	NA	once	TRBV7-2	TRBJ1-6	CASTLGGNNSPLHF	TGTGCCAGCACCCTTGGGGGGAATAATTCACCCCTCCACTTT
13	NA	NA	TRBV19	TRBJ2-2	CASSRYRDGELFF	TGTGCCAGTAGTCGGTACAGGGATGGGGAGCTGTTTTTT
14	TRBD1	NA	TRBV19	TRBJ2-7	CASIRRNRGHEQYF	TGTGCCAGTATTCGCCGTAACAGGGGGCACGAGCAGTACTTC
15	TRBD1	NA	TRBV5-1	TRBJ2-7	CASSLVQGAFYEQYF	TGCGCCAGCAGCTTGGTTCAGGGGGCCTTCTACGAGCAGTACTTC
15	NA	NA	TRBV29-1	TRBJ1-1	CSVEGGGKSNTEAFF	TGCAGCGTTGAAGGGGGCGGGAAATCGAACACTGAAGCTTTCTTT
14	TRBD1	NA	TRBV7-8	TRBJ2-7	CASSVVQGGGEQYF	TGTGCCAGCAGCGTAGTACAGGGGGGAGGCGAGCAGTACTTC
15	NA	NA	TRBV19	TRBJ1-3	CASSSARGVGNTIYF	TGTGCCAGTAGTTCCGCCAGGGGCGTTGGAAACACCATATATTTT
16	NA	NA	TRBV7-3	TRBJ2-3	CASSLGGGLGTDTQYF	TGTGCCAGCAGCTTAGGTGGGGGCTTGGGCACAGATACGCAGTATTTT
15	NA	NA	TRBV2	TRBJ2-1	CASSDFPGSYNEQFF	TGTGCCAGCAGTGACTTCCCAGGCTCCTACAATGAGCAGTTCTTC
16	TRBD2	NA	TRBV25-1	TRBJ2-3	CASSEGVAGGRDTQYF	TGTGCCAGCAGTGAAGGTGTAGCGGGGGGAAGAGATACGCAGTATTTT
14	NA	NA	TRBV6-5	TRBJ1-1	CASSYSLEGLEAFF	TGTGCCAGCAGTTACTCCCTGGAGGGCCTTGAAGCTTTCTTT
13	NA	NA	TRBV25-1	TRBJ2-7	CASTQQGFGEQYF	TGTGCCAGCACACAACAGGGATTCGGGGAGCAGTACTTC
16	NA	NA	TRBV10-3	TRBJ1-2	CAISESGGTATYGYTF	TGTGCCATCAGTGAGTCGGGAGGGACCGCTACTTATGGCTACACCTTC
14	NA	NA	TRBV19	TRBJ1-2	CASSIRRGEDGYTF	TGTGCCAGTAGTATTAGGAGGGGAGAGGATGGCTACACCTTC
14	NA	NA	TRBV30	TRBJ2-7	CAWKQQGASYEQYF	TGTGCCTGGAAACAACAGGGAGCGTCCTACGAGCAGTACTTC
15	TRBD2	once	TRBV5-1	TRBJ2-7	CASSPRTSGALEQYF	TGCGCCAGCAGCCCGAGGACTAGCGGGGCTCTCGAGCAGTACTTC
14	TRBD1	once	TRBV7-3	TRBJ2-7	CASSPTGGSYEQYF	TGTGCCAGCAGCCCCACAGGGGGCTCCTACGAGCAGTACTTC
13	TRBD1	NA	TRBV10-2	TRBJ2-7	CASRPQGGYEQYF	TGCGCCAGCAGGCCACAGGGGGGATACGAGCAGTACTTC
13	TRBD1	NA	TRBV9	TRBJ1-5	CASSRDREQPQHF	TGTGCCAGCAGCAGAGACAGGGAACAGCCCCAGCATTTT
15	NA	NA	TRBV25-1	TRBJ2-2	CASSDAHLSTGELFF	TGTGCCAGCAGTGATGCGCACCTATCCACCGGGGAGCTGTTTTTT
18	TRBD1	NA	TRBV6-1	TRBJ2-5	CASSGLSFGQGYQETQYF	TGTGCCAGCAGTGGACTTTCTTTCGGACAGGGCTATCAAGAGACCCAGTACTTC